This TCR beta chain comes out of a study of blood T cell repertoires in COVID-19. Overall study: COVID-19 samples collected from the United States, Italy and Spain covered acute and convalescent phases. PBMCs, B-cell-depleted T cells, or T cells were the source of the cDNA or gDNA that made up the material.

After removal of 2 bases from V and 3 bases from J, the junction contained 9 bases not matched to a gene. The germline V gene has CDR1 MNHEY and CDR2 SVGEGT. The CDR3 runs to 17 residues. Seattle participants joined during active infection and were tracked over time. Authors' processing steps: Estimation of nucleated cell counts was performed using reference gene primer amplification. Data came from immunoSEQ multiplex PCR; TCRdb stores just in-frame clones and leaves some out. V and J calls and clone size follow that table, whereas D and trimming were derived from the DNA. The profile shows approximately 270,000 clones, roughly 88% of them singletons.

The V call is TRBV6-2 or TRBV6-3, the J call TRBJ2-7, with 11 bases matching TRBD1. The sequence was obtained from a woman in her thirties with COVID-19, enrolled during active disease. Input material: peripheral blood. The CDR3 loop is CASSYAGQGVSRYEQYF. CDR3 nucleotide sequence: TGTGCCAGCAGTTACGCGGGACAGGGGGTCTCTCGCTACGAGCAGTACTTC.